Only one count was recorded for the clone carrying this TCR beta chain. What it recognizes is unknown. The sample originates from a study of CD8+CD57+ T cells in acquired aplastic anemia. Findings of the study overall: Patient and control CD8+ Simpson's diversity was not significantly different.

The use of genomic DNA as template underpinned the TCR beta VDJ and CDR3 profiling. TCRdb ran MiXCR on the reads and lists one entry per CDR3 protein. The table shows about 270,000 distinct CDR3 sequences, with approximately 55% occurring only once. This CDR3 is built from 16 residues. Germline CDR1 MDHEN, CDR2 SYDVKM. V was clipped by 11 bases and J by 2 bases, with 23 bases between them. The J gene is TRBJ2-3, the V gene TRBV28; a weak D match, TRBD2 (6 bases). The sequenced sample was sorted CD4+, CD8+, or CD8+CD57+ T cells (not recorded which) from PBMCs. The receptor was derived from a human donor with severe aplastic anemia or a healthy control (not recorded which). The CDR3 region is CAGTVVSGLNTDTQYF. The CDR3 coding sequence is TGTGCCGGCACAGTTGTCAGCGGACTAAACACAGATACGCAGTATTTT.